This T cell receptor beta chain was captured by sequencing in a study of blood T cell repertoires in COVID-19. The table came from immunoSEQ multiplex PCR; TCRdb's copy has only in-frame clones and leaves some out. Here the sample spans around 140,000 clones, more than 75% being singletons. V gave up 0 bases and J gave up 1 base; unmatched junction bases: 5. CDR1 and CDR2 from the germline V gene are SEHNR and FQNEAQ (reference sequence). This CDR3 is 16 amino acids long. The chain employs TRBV7-9 and TRBJ2-7; TRBD2 matches at 8 bases. This receptor was identified in a man between 65 and 80 years old with active COVID-19. The source material was peripheral blood. CDR3 in DNA: TGTGCCAGCAGCTTAGCGGAGGCTAGCGGGTCCTACGAGCAGTACTTC. This gives the protein CASSLAEASGSYEQYF. The full variable domain, with the rest looked up from reference TRBV7-9 and TRBJ2-7, is DTGVSQNPRHKITKRGQNVTFRCDPISEHNRLYWYRQTLGQGPEFLTYFQNEAQLEKSRLLSDRFSAERPKGSFSTLEIQRTEQGDSAMYLCASSLAEASGSYEQYFGPGTRLTVT.